Listed below are T cell receptor beta chains from one sample, sequenced in a study of T cells in Graves' hyperthyroidism and ophthalmopathy. TCRdb used MiXCR to reprocess the multiplex PCR reads, holding one entry per CDR3 protein. The sample shows 450,000 to 650,000 distinct CDR3 sequences, roughly 20% of them seen only once. The sequencing sample was made of blood. The origin of the receptors is a man between 18 and 29 years old with Graves' hyperthyroidism. Both conserved end residues are part of each CDR3. The order of the fields is D gene, J gene, clone size, V gene, CDR3 length, CDR3 DNA, CDR3 protein. D genes are given only for firm matches. Only some rows state a clone size, as once, few, many or a class for expanded clones.

d_gene: -
j_gene: TRBJ1-5
abundance: -
v_gene: TRBV19
len: 17
CDR3nt: TGTGCCAGTAGTATTAGGAGAGACAGGAAGAGCAATCAGCCCCAGCATTTT
CDR3aa: CASSIRRDRKSNQPQHF

d_gene: -
j_gene: TRBJ1-1
abundance: many
v_gene: TRBV9
len: 13
CDR3nt: TGTGCCAGCAGCGTAGCGCAGTACGGCACAGCTTTCTTT
CDR3aa: CASSVAQYGTAFF

d_gene: -
j_gene: TRBJ1-2
abundance: many
v_gene: TRBV28
len: 15
CDR3nt: TGTGCCAGCAGTCACAACCCGCAGGGGTCTGAAGGCTACACCTTC
CDR3aa: CASSHNPQGSEGYTF

d_gene: TRBD1
j_gene: TRBJ2-5
abundance: few
v_gene: TRBV9
len: 16
CDR3nt: TGTGCCAGCAGCGGGACCGGGACAGGGATTCAAGAGACCCAGTACTTC
CDR3aa: CASSGTGTGIQETQYF

d_gene: -
j_gene: TRBJ2-2
abundance: few
v_gene: TRBV19
len: 14
CDR3nt: TGTGTCAGTGTGGATTGGCGGGAACACGGGGAGCTGTTTTTT
CDR3aa: CVSVDWREHGELFF

d_gene: -
j_gene: TRBJ1-3
abundance: few
v_gene: TRBV12-3/TRBV12-4
len: 15
CDR3nt: TGTGCCAGCAGGGGGGTAGGACTAGAGGGAAACACCATATATTTT
CDR3aa: CASRGVGLEGNTIYF

d_gene: -
j_gene: TRBJ2-7
abundance: -
v_gene: TRBV4-1
len: 18
CDR3nt: TGCGCCAGCAGCCAAGTGATGTGGTGGGAACGTTGGCCCTACGAGCAGTACTTC
CDR3aa: CASSQVMWWERWPYEQYF

d_gene: -
j_gene: TRBJ1-2
abundance: -
v_gene: TRBV28
len: 15
CDR3nt: TGTGCCAGCAGTCCCTCGACAACCCCTGCCGTCGGCTACACCTTC
CDR3aa: CASSPSTTPAVGYTF

d_gene: -
j_gene: TRBJ1-1
abundance: many
v_gene: TRBV28
len: 15
CDR3nt: TGTGCCAGCAGTCAAGGTCGGGCTTGGAACACTGAAGCTTTCTTT
CDR3aa: CASSQGRAWNTEAFF

d_gene: -
j_gene: TRBJ2-7
abundance: many
v_gene: TRBV20-1
len: 13
CDR3nt: TGCAGTGCTAGCCGTCCACTCATCTACGAGCAGTACTTC
CDR3aa: CSASRPLIYEQYF

d_gene: -
j_gene: TRBJ1-3
abundance: many
v_gene: TRBV7-9
len: 12
CDR3nt: TGTGCCAGCTTCGGGGGTGGAAACACCATATATTTT
CDR3aa: CASFGGGNTIYF

d_gene: -
j_gene: TRBJ1-2
abundance: many
v_gene: TRBV5-1
len: 14
CDR3nt: TGCGCCAGCAGCTTGGTTCCAGGGCCCTATGGCTACACCTTC
CDR3aa: CASSLVPGPYGYTF

d_gene: -
j_gene: TRBJ1-2
abundance: many
v_gene: TRBV7-9
len: 15
CDR3nt: TGTGCCAGCAGCACGGGAGGGAGGGCTAACTATGGCTACACCTTC
CDR3aa: CASSTGGRANYGYTF

d_gene: TRBD1
j_gene: TRBJ1-5
abundance: -
v_gene: TRBV28
len: 15
CDR3nt: TGTGCCAGCAGACACCGGGACAGGGAGGTTCAGCCCCAGCATTTT
CDR3aa: CASRHRDREVQPQHF

d_gene: TRBD2
j_gene: TRBJ2-2
abundance: many
v_gene: TRBV6-1
len: 13
CDR3nt: TGTGCCAGCAGCTCGGGGGGGGACGGGGAGCTGTTTTTT
CDR3aa: CASSSGGDGELFF

d_gene: -
j_gene: TRBJ1-1
abundance: few
v_gene: TRBV20-1
len: 14
CDR3nt: TGCAGTGCTAGACTCGGCTCGGTTGGAACTGAAGCTTTCTTT
CDR3aa: CSARLGSVGTEAFF

d_gene: TRBD1
j_gene: TRBJ1-3
abundance: few
v_gene: TRBV10-3
len: 17
CDR3nt: TGTGCCACCAGTGGCGAACAGGGGGCGCGATCTGGAAACACCATATATTTT
CDR3aa: CATSGEQGARSGNTIYF

d_gene: -
j_gene: TRBJ2-7
abundance: many
v_gene: TRBV14
len: 14
CDR3nt: TGTGCCAGCAGCCAACTCATCGAGGGGGACGAGCAGTACTTC
CDR3aa: CASSQLIEGDEQYF

d_gene: -
j_gene: TRBJ1-5
abundance: -
v_gene: TRBV15
len: 11
CDR3nt: TGTGCCACCAGCCCCACTGTGGCCCAGCATTTT
CDR3aa: CATSPTVAQHF

d_gene: -
j_gene: TRBJ2-5
abundance: many
v_gene: TRBV29-1
len: 11
CDR3nt: TGCAGCGTGGGGGCACGGGAGACCCAGTACTTC
CDR3aa: CSVGARETQYF

d_gene: -
j_gene: TRBJ1-2
abundance: -
v_gene: TRBV7-9
len: 12
CDR3nt: TGTGCCAGCAGCGGGAGCGGGTACGGCTACACCTTC
CDR3aa: CASSGSGYGYTF

d_gene: -
j_gene: TRBJ1-1
abundance: many
v_gene: TRBV28
len: 14
CDR3nt: TGTGCCAGCATCCCTGGAGGGGAGAACACTGAAGCTTTCTTT
CDR3aa: CASIPGGENTEAFF

d_gene: -
j_gene: TRBJ1-2
abundance: many
v_gene: TRBV20-1
len: 14
CDR3nt: TGCAGTGCCCCCGGGACCCAGCTGCGCGATGGCTACACCTTC
CDR3aa: CSAPGTQLRDGYTF

d_gene: TRBD2
j_gene: TRBJ2-5
abundance: many
v_gene: TRBV9
len: 15
CDR3nt: TGTGCCAGCAGCGAAAGTGGACTAGACCAAGAGACCCAGTACTTC
CDR3aa: CASSESGLDQETQYF

d_gene: TRBD1
j_gene: TRBJ1-1
abundance: few
v_gene: TRBV12-3/TRBV12-4
len: 12
CDR3nt: TGTGCCAGCTACCGGGACAGCGGCCTGGTTTTCTTT
CDR3aa: CASYRDSGLVFF

d_gene: TRBD2
j_gene: TRBJ2-5
abundance: many
v_gene: TRBV6-5
len: 15
CDR3nt: TGTGCCAGCAGACGACTAGCGGGGGGTAGAGAGACCCAGTACTTC
CDR3aa: CASRRLAGGRETQYF

d_gene: -
j_gene: TRBJ2-2
abundance: few
v_gene: TRBV28
len: 13
CDR3nt: TGTGCCAGCAGTTGGGGCCTCACCGGGGAGCTGTTTTTT
CDR3aa: CASSWGLTGELFF

d_gene: TRBD2
j_gene: TRBJ2-5
abundance: -
v_gene: TRBV28
len: 15
CDR3nt: TGTGCCAGCACCCCCGGGGGGGCCAGTGTCGAGACCCAGTACTTC
CDR3aa: CASTPGGASVETQYF

d_gene: TRBD1
j_gene: TRBJ1-5
abundance: many
v_gene: TRBV19
len: 15
CDR3nt: TGTGCCAGTACCACGACAGGGGCCAACAATCAGCCCCAGCATTTT
CDR3aa: CASTTTGANNQPQHF

d_gene: TRBD1
j_gene: TRBJ1-2
abundance: many
v_gene: TRBV24-1
len: 15
CDR3nt: TGTGCCACCAGTGATACCGACAGGGTGTTGAGCGGCTACACCTTC
CDR3aa: CATSDTDRVLSGYTF

d_gene: -
j_gene: TRBJ1-2
abundance: -
v_gene: TRBV12-3/TRBV12-4
len: 14
CDR3nt: TGTGCCAGCAGTTTAGCTGGTACATGGGCTGGCTACACCTTC
CDR3aa: CASSLAGTWAGYTF

d_gene: -
j_gene: TRBJ2-3
abundance: -
v_gene: TRBV12-3/TRBV12-4
len: 15
CDR3nt: TGTGCCAGCAGTTCGGACGCATCAAGCACAGATACGCAGTATTTT
CDR3aa: CASSSDASSTDTQYF

d_gene: -
j_gene: TRBJ1-1
abundance: -
v_gene: TRBV6-4
len: 15
CDR3nt: TGTGCCAGCAGTAACTTCGGACAGTGGAACACTGAAGCTTTCTTT
CDR3aa: CASSNFGQWNTEAFF

d_gene: TRBD2
j_gene: TRBJ2-7
abundance: many
v_gene: TRBV28
len: 14
CDR3nt: TGTGCCAGCAGTTTCGCGGGGGGGCCGGTCGAGCAGTACTTC
CDR3aa: CASSFAGGPVEQYF

d_gene: -
j_gene: TRBJ1-2
abundance: many
v_gene: TRBV27
len: 18
CDR3nt: TGTGCCAGCAGTTTCTCGAGAGCCGGAAAAAAAGCTAACTATGGCTACACCTTC
CDR3aa: CASSFSRAGKKANYGYTF

d_gene: -
j_gene: TRBJ2-7
abundance: once
v_gene: TRBV6-1
len: 14
CDR3nt: TGTGCCAGCTGTGAGGGCCCACTGGAAGGCGAGCAGTACTTC
CDR3aa: CASCEGPLEGEQYF

d_gene: TRBD1
j_gene: TRBJ2-5
abundance: many
v_gene: TRBV4-1
len: 14
CDR3nt: TGCGCCAGCAGCCCCGGGACAGGGTTCGAGACCCAGTACTTC
CDR3aa: CASSPGTGFETQYF

d_gene: -
j_gene: TRBJ1-3
abundance: -
v_gene: TRBV9
len: 13
CDR3nt: TGTGCCAGCAGCGTAGAATTAGGAAACACCATATATTTT
CDR3aa: CASSVELGNTIYF

d_gene: -
j_gene: TRBJ1-1
abundance: few
v_gene: TRBV5-8
len: 14
CDR3nt: TGTGCCAGCAGCTTGGATCCAGGGGTGACTGAAGCTTTCTTT
CDR3aa: CASSLDPGVTEAFF

d_gene: -
j_gene: TRBJ1-1
abundance: -
v_gene: TRBV9
len: 15
CDR3nt: TGTGCCAGCAGTTACTCGATAGAGGGTGACACTGAAGCTTTCTTT
CDR3aa: CASSYSIEGDTEAFF

d_gene: -
j_gene: TRBJ1-2
abundance: many
v_gene: TRBV12-3/TRBV12-4
len: 12
CDR3nt: TGTGTTACAGGGAATTGGGACTATGGCTACACCTTC
CDR3aa: CVTGNWDYGYTF

d_gene: TRBD1
j_gene: TRBJ2-5
abundance: many
v_gene: TRBV28
len: 13
CDR3nt: TGTGCCAGCAGTGTGCACAGGGGAGAGACCCAGTACTTC
CDR3aa: CASSVHRGETQYF

d_gene: TRBD2
j_gene: TRBJ2-2
abundance: -
v_gene: TRBV6-5
len: 15
CDR3nt: TGTGCCAGCAGTTATGCGGCGGGAGTTACCGGGGAGCTGTTTTTT
CDR3aa: CASSYAAGVTGELFF

d_gene: -
j_gene: TRBJ1-2
abundance: -
v_gene: TRBV6-1
len: 13
CDR3nt: TGTGCCAGCACCGTCGCGACTCCCTCCCGATACACCTTC
CDR3aa: CASTVATPSRYTF

d_gene: -
j_gene: TRBJ1-2
abundance: once
v_gene: TRBV15
len: 13
CDR3nt: TGTGCCACCAGCGGCTTGAGCAACTATGGCTACACCTTC
CDR3aa: CATSGLSNYGYTF

d_gene: -
j_gene: TRBJ1-2
abundance: -
v_gene: TRBV3-1
len: 15
CDR3nt: TGTGCCAGCAGCGCAAGCAGGGTTTTGGCGGGTGGCTACACCTTC
CDR3aa: CASSASRVLAGGYTF

d_gene: -
j_gene: TRBJ2-7
abundance: many
v_gene: TRBV12-3/TRBV12-4
len: 17
CDR3nt: TGTGCCAGCATTAACGGGACATTCCGAGGGTGCTGCTACGAGCAGTACTTC
CDR3aa: CASINGTFRGCCYEQYF

d_gene: -
j_gene: TRBJ1-1
abundance: -
v_gene: TRBV19
len: 18
CDR3nt: TGTGCCAGTAGTATGGGGACCCATTTTTGGGCTGGAGGCACTGAAGCTTTCTTT
CDR3aa: CASSMGTHFWAGGTEAFF

d_gene: -
j_gene: TRBJ1-5
abundance: once
v_gene: TRBV6-5
len: 15
CDR3nt: TGTGCCAGCAGTTACGGCCGGGTCTCCTCCCAGCCCCAGCATTTT
CDR3aa: CASSYGRVSSQPQHF

d_gene: -
j_gene: TRBJ1-6
abundance: -
v_gene: TRBV30
len: 13
CDR3nt: TGTGCCTGGAGTGTCCAAGGGGGTTCACCCCTCCACTTT
CDR3aa: CAWSVQGGSPLHF

d_gene: TRBD2
j_gene: TRBJ2-7
abundance: -
v_gene: TRBV6-2/TRBV6-3
len: 17
CDR3nt: TGTGCCAGCAGTCCGACTAGCGGGAGCCCCAACTCCTACGAGCAGTACTTC
CDR3aa: CASSPTSGSPNSYEQYF

d_gene: TRBD2
j_gene: TRBJ2-7
abundance: many
v_gene: TRBV4-1
len: 15
CDR3nt: TGCGCCAGCAGCCAAGGACTAGCGGCCTCCTACGAGCAGTACTTC
CDR3aa: CASSQGLAASYEQYF

d_gene: -
j_gene: TRBJ2-7
abundance: -
v_gene: TRBV5-1
len: 15
CDR3nt: TGCGCCAGCAGCGCCCCAGGCGGGGTAATCTACGAGCAGTACTTC
CDR3aa: CASSAPGGVIYEQYF